This TCR beta chain was observed in a study of blood T cell repertoires in COVID-19. Whole-study context: Whether acute or convalescent, the COVID-19 samples came from the United States, Italy and Spain. From T cells, B-cell-depleted T cells, or PBMCs came the material, which was cDNA or gDNA.

This clone was seen more than once but under ten times. Generated by immunoSEQ multiplex PCR, the TCRdb table keeps only in-frame clones and is missing some. The sample shows some 110,000 clones, over 75% of them seen only once. Sequenced material: peripheral blood. This clonotype was sampled from a human donor in a cohort sampled during active COVID-19.

For the CDR3, the DNA is TGTGCCAGCAGGGTACAGGGACCCCTGCGGGCCCTCCACTTT. Translation: CASRVQGPLRALHF. The rearrangement joins TRBV6-5 to TRBJ1-6; D is possibly TRBD1 (6 bases). This CDR3 region has 14 residues. Trimming removed 6 bases at V and 14 bases at J, with 20 bases between. The germline V gene has CDR1 MNHEY and CDR2 SVGAGI.